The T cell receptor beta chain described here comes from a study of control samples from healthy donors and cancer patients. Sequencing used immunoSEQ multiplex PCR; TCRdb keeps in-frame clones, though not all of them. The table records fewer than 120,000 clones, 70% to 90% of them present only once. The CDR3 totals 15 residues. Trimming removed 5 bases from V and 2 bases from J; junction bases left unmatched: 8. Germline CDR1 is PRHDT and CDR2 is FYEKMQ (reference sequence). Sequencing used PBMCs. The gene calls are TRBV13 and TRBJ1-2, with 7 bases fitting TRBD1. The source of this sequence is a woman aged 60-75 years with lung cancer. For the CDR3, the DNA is TGTGCCAGCAGCCTCGAGGACAGGCCGAACTATGGCTACACCTTC. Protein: CASSLEDRPNYGYTF.